These T cell receptor beta chains were read from a single sample in a study of metastatic and nonmetastatic thyroid tumors. TCRdb used MiXCR to call clones anew from the PCR reads. The table has approximately 30,000 clones, 30% seen once. The sequencing input was blood. The receptors here all came from a female donor with papillary thyroid cancer or a benign thyroid nodule (not recorded which). Some clones in this sample may be carry-over from other donors' samples. CDR3s include the opening cysteine and the closing phenylalanine or tryptophan. A D gene is named only where the DNA matches it firmly. Clone size, where shown, is once, few, many, or a class for clones that have expanded.

J	D	length	size	V	DNA	CDR3
TRBJ2-2	TRBD2	15	NA	TRBV5-1	TGCGCCAGCATAGGCGGGGGGCCGAACACCGGGGAGCTGTTTTTT	CASIGGGPNTGELFF
TRBJ1-5	NA	16	NA	TRBV27	TGTGCCAGCAGTCCCATAAAAGGGGTTAGCAACCAGGCCCAGCATTTT	CASSPIKGVSNQAQHF
TRBJ2-2	NA	15	many	TRBV12-3/TRBV12-4	TGTGCCAGCAGGGGTCGGCAGGGGGGTACCGGGGAGCTGTTTTTT	CASRGRQGGTGELFF
TRBJ2-7	NA	14	NA	TRBV7-2	TGTGCCAGCAGCTTAGCTCAAGCAGGGTCTGCGCAGTACTTC	CASSLAQAGSAQYF
TRBJ1-2	NA	13	NA	TRBV5-1	TGCGCCAGCAGCCCGCTGAGTGGGTCGGGCTACACCTTC	CASSPLSGSGYTF
TRBJ2-2	NA	15	many	TRBV19	TGTGCCAGTAGTACTAGGAGTAAGAACACCGGGGAGCTGTTTTTT	CASSTRSKNTGELFF
TRBJ1-1	NA	15	many	TRBV9	TGTGCCAGCAGCGTAGATGGTTCGGGGAACACTGAAGCTTTCTTT	CASSVDGSGNTEAFF
TRBJ2-1	NA	16	NA	TRBV18	TGTGCCAGCTCACTTACCGGGATCCGAGTTTCCGATGAGCAGTTCTTC	CASSLTGIRVSDEQFF
TRBJ2-1	NA	12	once	TRBV7-2	TGTGCCATCAGCTTAACAATTGGTGGATTGTTCTTC	CAISLTIGGLFF
TRBJ2-1	NA	17	many	TRBV9	TGTGCCAGCAGCGTAAGCCACGGGCAGGACTCCTACAATGAGCAGTTCTTC	CASSVSHGQDSYNEQFF
TRBJ2-5	NA	13	many	TRBV7-6	TGTGCCAGCAGCTTCCAGGGGCAAGAGACCCAGTACTTC	CASSFQGQETQYF
TRBJ2-3	TRBD2	15	many	TRBV6-4	TGTGCCAGCAGTGACAGGACTAGCGGGAGTGATACGCAGTATTTT	CASSDRTSGSDTQYF
TRBJ2-7	NA	14	medium-sized	TRBV20-1	TGCAGTGCTAGAGAGGGGGGAGAGACCTACGAGCAGTACTTC	CSAREGGETYEQYF
TRBJ1-3	NA	18	many	TRBV5-1	TGCGCCAGCAGCTTCAGGGGTTTACAGGGCCACTCTGGAAACACCATATATTTT	CASSFRGLQGHSGNTIYF
TRBJ2-7	NA	15	NA	TRBV18	TGTGCCAGCTCACCACCGGCGGGGACAACCTACGAGCAGTACTTC	CASSPPAGTTYEQYF
TRBJ1-1	NA	16	NA	TRBV6-1	TGTGCCAGCATCTCACTCGACAGGTCCGTGAACACTGAAGCTTTTTTT	CASISLDRSVNTEAFF
TRBJ1-6	TRBD1	18	medium-sized	TRBV6-5	TGTGCCAGCAGCGTTCGAGGGGGACAGAGCTCCTATAATTCACCCCTCCACTTT	CASSVRGGQSSYNSPLHF